The T cell receptor beta chain under discussion was sequenced for a study of cytomegalovirus exposure and HLA in healthy donors. Study-wide findings and caveats: In terms of immune exposure information, only CMV serostatus was available.

V lost 1 base and J lost 6, with 13 bases in between. The CDR3 covers 15 residues. Germline loops: CDR1 SGHDN, CDR2 FVKESK. Primers for the PCR totalled 60 Vbeta and 13 Jbeta. Method: immunoSEQ multiplex PCR; TCRdb's copy keeps in-frame clones and lacks some. Among 150,000 to 200,000 clones listed, around 85% were seen once. Points on this clone: No antigen is known for it.

This TCR derives from a man between 18 and 29 years old in good health and CMV-seropositive. The V call is TRBV14, the J call TRBJ2-1; D is possibly TRBD1 (6 bases). The sample taken for sequencing was PBMCs. The CDR3 region has the DNA TGTGCCAGCAGCCAAGTGGGGGCCGGAGGCAATGAGCAGTTCTTC. Encoded protein: CASSQVGAGGNEQFF.